Sequencing of this T cell receptor beta chain was carried out in a study of blood T cell repertoires in COVID-19 (dated by TCRdb to 2018 to 2021). Looking at the study overall: Samples from collaborators originated in the United States, Italy and Spain and spanned both the acute and convalescent phases of COVID-19. The repertoires were made available in a free public database intended to serve as a resource for research on the immune response to SARS-CoV-2. The prospective study material was composed of cDNA or gDNA derived from T cells, B-cell-depleted T cells, or PBMCs. Nearly every sample came with metadata listing a de-identified subject ID, COVID-19 status, age in years and sex. The samples were drawn from the first 160 participants of the ongoing ImmuneRACE study and from some 1,300 subjects provided by 6 global collaborators. Deeply sampled blood TCRbeta repertoires from subjects exposed to, actively infected with, or recovered from COVID-19 were included in the dataset. Where available, HLA class I and class II types were obtained from metadata supplied by the sample provider rather than from assay-based typing.

CDR1 and CDR2, per the germline V gene, are SQVTM and ANQGSEA. Its CDR3 holds 15 amino acids, cysteine through phenylalanine. Solely the CDR3 DNA is kept, with 45 bases framed from the first base. Regarding this clone: Its antigen remains undetermined. No base quality values were provided; no much bigger clone lies one nucleotide off.

The paper's findings and limits, for the study overall: How much clinical and demographic metadata was included differed by source and by participant, and the metadata was provided uncurated.

TCRbeta CDR3 regions were amplified from genomic DNA using the immunoSEQ Assay, a bias-controlled multiplex PCR. The published analysis was carried out like this. Within the assay, amplification of reference gene primers was used to estimate how many nucleated cells each sample contained. Sequence reads were collapsed and filtered to measure the absolute abundance of every unique TCRbeta CDR3 rearrangement. Productive Simpson clonality was computed per sample as the square root of Simpson's diversity index over productive rearrangements. The table comes from immuneACCESS by way of TCRdb, which keeps in-frame sequences with V and J called. Part of the clones is missing from these tables; in studies checked, under half for an unresolved V gene and the rest for unknown reasons. That table furnishes V, J and clone size, whereas the DNA furnished D and trimming. The sample data list around 70,000 clones, and roughly 91% of these were observed just once. About 6.6% of the sample is held by the ten biggest clonotypes.

Collaborating institutions collected whole blood in K2EDTA tubes following their own protocols. For TCRbeta analysis, collaborators shipped samples as frozen whole blood, isolated PBMCs, or DNA extracted from either of those sample types. The sequence joins TRBV29-1 to TRBJ2-5, with TRBD2 as a weak D call on 6 bases. Sequencing used peripheral blood. The receptor comes from a man aged 50 or older with active COVID-19. The DNA reads as follows: TGCACCATATTGGGTGGGGGGAGGTACCAAGAGACCCAGTACTTC. This is translated as CTILGGGRYQETQYF.